A selection of T cell receptor beta chains follows, all from one sample in a study of cytomegalovirus exposure and HLA in healthy donors. The repertoire was sequenced with immunoSEQ multiplex PCR; TCRdb's copy has only in-frame clones and lacks some. Of 170,000 or so clones listed, 60% to 85% are singletons. Material: PBMCs. The receptors shown here come from a woman in her 50s in good health and CMV-seropositive. Each CDR3 is given with its conserved first and last residue. D genes are given only for firm matches. Clone size is given for some rows only: seen once, a few or many times, or a class if the clone is expanded.

v_gene	abundance	j_gene	d_gene	CDR3nt	CDR3aa
TRBV7-8	-	TRBJ2-2	-	TGTGCCACAGGGGCTTTGAACACCGGGGAGCTGTTTTTT	CATGALNTGELFF
TRBV7-2	-	TRBJ2-5	TRBD1	TGTGCCAGCAGCTTAGGGTCGTCCGGACAGGGGCAAGAGACCCAGTACTTC	CASSLGSSGQGQETQYF
TRBV5-8	-	TRBJ2-7	TRBD1	TGTGCCAGCAGCTGGGGGCAGGGGGACTACGAGCAGTACTTC	CASSWGQGDYEQYF
TRBV10-1	-	TRBJ2-1	-	TGCGCCAGCAGTGCCCCCGGGACTGCCTCCAATGAGCAGTTCTTC	CASSAPGTASNEQFF
TRBV19	few	TRBJ1-5	-	TGTGCCAGTAGTATACTGGCGGGGGCCAATCAGCCCCAGCATTTT	CASSILAGANQPQHF
TRBV10-3	-	TRBJ1-2	-	TGTGCCATCAGTGAAGGCACGGAAGGCTTTCTAGCTAACTATGGCTACACCTTC	CAISEGTEGFLANYGYTF
TRBV5-4	once	TRBJ1-2	TRBD1	TGTGCCAGCAGCGCAGACAGGGGGCGGGATGGCTACACCTTC	CASSADRGRDGYTF
TRBV4-3	-	TRBJ1-2	-	TGCGCCAGCAGCCAGGGCCCCGGGGCGGAGGGCTATGGCTACACCTTC	CASSQGPGAEGYGYTF
TRBV5-1	-	TRBJ1-6	TRBD1	TGCGCCAGCAGCTTGTACAGGGGAGATTCACCCCTCCACTTT	CASSLYRGDSPLHF
TRBV14	-	TRBJ1-2	TRBD1	TGTGCCAGCAGCCAAGATCTCTACCCGACAGGGAATGGCTACACCTTC	CASSQDLYPTGNGYTF
TRBV15	-	TRBJ2-3	TRBD2	TGTGCCACCAGCAGAGCCAGCGGGACTGGAAGAGATACGCAGTATTTT	CATSRASGTGRDTQYF
TRBV2	-	TRBJ2-3	-	TGTGCCAGCAGTGAAGCGCTTGACAGAATGTACTCCACAGATACGCAGTATTTT	CASSEALDRMYSTDTQYF
TRBV29-1	-	TRBJ2-1	-	TGCAGCGTTGAAGCCCAACGAGGCTCCTACAATGAGCAGTTCTTC	CSVEAQRGSYNEQFF
TRBV7-2	-	TRBJ2-7	-	TGTGCCAGCAGCTTAGAATGGGGCAGATACGAGCAGTACTTC	CASSLEWGRYEQYF
TRBV12-5	-	TRBJ1-2	-	TGTGCTAGTGGTTTGGCCCCTTATGGCTACACCTTC	CASGLAPYGYTF
TRBV15	-	TRBJ2-7	-	TGTGCCACCAGCAGGGGACACCCGGCCTACGAGCAGTACTTC	CATSRGHPAYEQYF